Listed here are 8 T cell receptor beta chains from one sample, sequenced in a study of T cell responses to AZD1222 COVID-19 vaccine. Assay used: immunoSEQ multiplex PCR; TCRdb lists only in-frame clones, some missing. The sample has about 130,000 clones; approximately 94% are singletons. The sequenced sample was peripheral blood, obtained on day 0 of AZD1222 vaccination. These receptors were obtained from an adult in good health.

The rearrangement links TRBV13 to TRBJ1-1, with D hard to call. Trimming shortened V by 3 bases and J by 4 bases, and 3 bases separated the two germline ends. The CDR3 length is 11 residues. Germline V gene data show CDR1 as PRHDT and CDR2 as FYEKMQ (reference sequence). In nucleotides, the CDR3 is TGTGCCAGCAGCTTCGGCACTGAAGCTTTCTTT. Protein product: CASSFGTEAFF.

The CDR3 here is CASSEPVTSGPYNEQFF. CDR3 nucleotides: TGTGCCAGCAGTGAACCCGTGACTAGCGGGCCCTACAATGAGCAGTTCTTC. The V gene is TRBV6-1, the J gene TRBJ2-1; 10 bases are a match to TRBD2. The length of the CDR3 is 17 residues. Germline assignment: CDR1 MNHNS and CDR2 SASEGT. V shed 2 bases and J 2 bases; nucleotides not matched to a gene: 6.

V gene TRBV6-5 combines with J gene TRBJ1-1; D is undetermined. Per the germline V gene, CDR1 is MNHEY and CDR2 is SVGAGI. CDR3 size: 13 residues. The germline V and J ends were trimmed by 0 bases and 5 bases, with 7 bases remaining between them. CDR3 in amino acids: CASSYSWGTEAFF. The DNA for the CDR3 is TGTGCCAGCAGTTACTCGTGGGGTACTGAAGCTTTCTTT.

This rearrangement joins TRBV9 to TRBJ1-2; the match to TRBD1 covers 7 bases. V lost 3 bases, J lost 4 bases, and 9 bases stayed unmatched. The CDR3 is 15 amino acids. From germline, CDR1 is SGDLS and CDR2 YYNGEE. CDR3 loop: CASSGTHRGPYGYTF. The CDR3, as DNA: TGTGCCAGCAGCGGAACCCACAGGGGCCCCTATGGCTACACCTTC.

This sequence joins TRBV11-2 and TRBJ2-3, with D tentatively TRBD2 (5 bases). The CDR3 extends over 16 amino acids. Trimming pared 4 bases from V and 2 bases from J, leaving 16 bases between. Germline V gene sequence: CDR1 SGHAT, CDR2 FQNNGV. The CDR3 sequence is CASSSITRQSTDTQYF. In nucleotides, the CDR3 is TGTGCCAGCAGCTCGATTACTAGACAATCCACAGATACGCAGTATTTT.

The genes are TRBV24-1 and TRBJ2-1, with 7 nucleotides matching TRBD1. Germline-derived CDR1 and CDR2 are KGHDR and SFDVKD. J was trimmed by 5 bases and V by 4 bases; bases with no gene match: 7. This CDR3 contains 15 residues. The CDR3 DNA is TGTGCCACCAGTGAGTCCGGGACAGCTAACAATGAGCAGTTCTTC. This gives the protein CATSESGTANNEQFF.

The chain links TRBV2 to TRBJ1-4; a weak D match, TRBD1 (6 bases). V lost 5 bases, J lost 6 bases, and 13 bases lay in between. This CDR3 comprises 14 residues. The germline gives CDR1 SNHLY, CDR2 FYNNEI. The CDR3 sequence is CASSRDTWDEKLFF. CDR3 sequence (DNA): TGTGCCAGCAGTCGGGACACTTGGGATGAAAAACTGTTTTTT. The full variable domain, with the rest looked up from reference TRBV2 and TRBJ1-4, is EPEVTQTPSHQVTQMGQEVILRCVPISNHLYFYWYRQILGQKVEFLVSFYNNEISEKSEIFDDQFSVERPDGSNFTLKIRSTKLEDSAMYFCASSRDTWDEKLFFGSGTQLSVL.

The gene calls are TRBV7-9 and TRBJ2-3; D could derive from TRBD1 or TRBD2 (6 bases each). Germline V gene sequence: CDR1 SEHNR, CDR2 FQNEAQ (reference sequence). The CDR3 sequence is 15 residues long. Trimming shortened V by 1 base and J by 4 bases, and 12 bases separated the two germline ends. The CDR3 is CASSLGGAQADTQYF. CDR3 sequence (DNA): TGTGCCAGCAGCTTAGGGGGGGCACAAGCAGATACGCAGTATTTT.